The entry below gives a single T cell receptor beta chain sequence along with its context. Its specificity is unknown. The CDR3 spans 15 residues. Looked up from germline, CDR1 is MRHNA and CDR2 is SNTAGT. Trimming left V 0 bases short and J 4 bases short, with 10 bases between. Unique molecular identifiers were built into the TCR beta cDNA libraries. About 500,000 cDNA molecules were obtained from roughly 1 to 10 million T cells. TCRdb used MiXCR to reprocess the PCR reads, holding one entry per CDR3 protein. In the table there are under 200,000 distinct CDR3 sequences, over 25% of which are singletons. The data derive from a study of post-analysis software for immune sequencing data. Across the whole study: Included among the disease courses, which were recorded for the cohort, were relapsing-remitting, secondary progressive and progressive-relapsing multiple sclerosis.

Study results and caveats: Normalized Chao1 diversity was significantly reduced in patients versus controls. Samples prepared in the same batch strongly co-clustered by F measure. Roughly five TRBV segments appeared more often in patients than in controls, and TRBV5-6, TRBV5-1 and TRBV20-1 were among these.

This chain connects TRBV6-4 to TRBJ2-1, with D unclear. Sequencing input: blood. The clonotype was recovered from a girl aged 2-17 years with multiple sclerosis. The CDR3: CASSDSRGVYNEQFF. The CDR3 DNA reads as TGTGCCAGCAGTGACTCACGTGGGGTTTACAATGAGCAGTTCTTC.